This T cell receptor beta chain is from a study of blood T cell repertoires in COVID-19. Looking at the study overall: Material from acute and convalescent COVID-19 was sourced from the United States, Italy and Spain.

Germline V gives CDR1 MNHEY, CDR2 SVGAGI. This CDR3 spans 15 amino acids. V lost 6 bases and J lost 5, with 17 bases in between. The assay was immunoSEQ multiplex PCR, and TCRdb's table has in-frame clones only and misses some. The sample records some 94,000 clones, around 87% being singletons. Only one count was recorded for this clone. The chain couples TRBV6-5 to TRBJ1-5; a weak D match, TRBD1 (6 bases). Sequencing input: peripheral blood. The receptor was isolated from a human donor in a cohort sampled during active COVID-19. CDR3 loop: CASRPTGLKDQPQHF. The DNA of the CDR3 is TGTGCCAGCAGACCCACAGGGTTGAAGGATCAGCCCCAGCATTTT.